These T cell receptor beta chains were read from a single sample in a study of T cell responses to AZD1222 COVID-19 vaccine. Only in-frame clones appear in the TCRdb table, and some are missing; sequencing was by immunoSEQ multiplex PCR. The sample carries about 110,000 clones, 85% to 95% recorded once. The sequencing here drew on peripheral blood, taken 28 days after the second AZD1222 dose. The receptors stem from an adult who received the AZD1222 COVID-19 vaccine. The conserved cysteine and the conserved F or W are not part of the CDR3 here.

v_gene	CDR3aa
TRBV5-1	ASREEAGGPDTGELF
TRBV5-1	ASSRTGGMETQY
TRBV2	ASSEVRVSNQPQH
TRBV28	ASSSSRELF
TRBV7-8	ASSLGGRTQY
TRBV11-3	ASSLRGDYEQY
TRBV6-5	ASSYVVGDTEAF
TRBV6-5	ASSPDRFGNQPQH
TRBV6-5	ASSYSESPAGELF
TRBV6-5	ASSYSRGQGYT
TRBV27	ASSRTGGNEQY
TRBV9	ASRIGTGTGEEQF
TRBV7-2	ASSLAPPGGSSGYT
TRBV7-9	ASSPGRLNYGYT
TRBV11-2	ASSQTTGGNQPQH
TRBV7-8	ASSLGQLNTEAF
TRBV2	ASRKGLALDTQY
TRBV6-1	ASSEGREWVNEQF
TRBV2	ASSEGRERQF
TRBV2	ASNGGDTDTQY
TRBV10-1	ASTDRGNEKLF
TRBV10-3	AISMEYEQF
TRBV11-2	ASSSHSGTPSPLH
TRBV3-1/TRBV3-2	ASSQVAGITEQF
TRBV28	ASKAAAAPRYGYT
TRBV27	ASAFGGASYEQY
TRBV19	ASSMATATGGYT